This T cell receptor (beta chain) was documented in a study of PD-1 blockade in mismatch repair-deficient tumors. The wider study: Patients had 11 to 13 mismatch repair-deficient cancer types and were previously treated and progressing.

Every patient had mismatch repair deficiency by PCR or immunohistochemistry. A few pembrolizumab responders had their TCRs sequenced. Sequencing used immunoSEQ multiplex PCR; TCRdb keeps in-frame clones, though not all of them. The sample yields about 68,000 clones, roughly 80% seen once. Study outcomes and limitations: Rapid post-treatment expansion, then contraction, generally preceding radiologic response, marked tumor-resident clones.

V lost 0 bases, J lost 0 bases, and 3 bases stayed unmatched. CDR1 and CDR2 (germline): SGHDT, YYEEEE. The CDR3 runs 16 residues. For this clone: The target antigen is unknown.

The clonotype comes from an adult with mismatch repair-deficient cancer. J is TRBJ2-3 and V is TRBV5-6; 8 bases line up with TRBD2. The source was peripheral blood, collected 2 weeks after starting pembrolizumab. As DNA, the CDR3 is TGTGCCAGCAGCTTGGAACTAGCGGTTAGCACAGATACGCAGTATTTT. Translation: CASSLELAVSTDTQYF.